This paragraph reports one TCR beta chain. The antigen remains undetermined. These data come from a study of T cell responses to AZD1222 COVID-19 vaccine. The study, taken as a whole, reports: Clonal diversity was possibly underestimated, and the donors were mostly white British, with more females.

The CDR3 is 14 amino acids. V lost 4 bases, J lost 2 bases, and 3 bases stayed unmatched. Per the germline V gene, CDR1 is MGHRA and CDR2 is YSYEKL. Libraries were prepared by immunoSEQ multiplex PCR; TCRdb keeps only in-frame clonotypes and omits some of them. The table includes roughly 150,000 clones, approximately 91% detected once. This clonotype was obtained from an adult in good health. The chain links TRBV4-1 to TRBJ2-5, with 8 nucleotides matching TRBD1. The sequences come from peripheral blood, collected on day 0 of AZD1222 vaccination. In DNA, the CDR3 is TGCGCCAGCAGCCCCCAGGGGGCTCAAGAGACCCAGTACTTC. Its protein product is CASSPQGAQETQYF.